These 6 T cell receptor beta chains were sequenced from one sample in a study of cytomegalovirus exposure and HLA in healthy donors. Using immunoSEQ multiplex PCR, the repertoire was profiled, and TCRdb retains in-frame clones only, with some absent. Of some 170,000 clones listed, approximately 87% are singletons. The sample consisted of PBMCs. These receptors originate from a woman in her 30s in good health and CMV-seronegative.

CDR3 nucleotide sequence: TGTGCCAGCAGTGTTCCTGGGAGCTCCTACAATGAGCAGTTCTTC. Translation gives CASSVPGSSYNEQFF. This chain uses TRBV2 with TRBJ2-1; D is perhaps TRBD2 (5 bases). The CDR3 consists of 15 residues. V was shortened by 4 bases and J by 0 bases, with 10 bases between the two germline ends. Germline V CDR1 and CDR2: SNHLY, FYNNEI.

V usage is TRBV7-6 and J usage is TRBJ2-7, with a possible D match to TRBD1 (5 bases). Germline CDR1 is SGHVS and CDR2 is FNYEAQ. Trimming removed 5 bases from V and 2 bases from J, with 13 bases in between. This CDR3 comprises 14 residues. The CDR3 bases are TGTGCCAGCAGCACCGCAGGGTCTACCTACGAGCAGTACTTC. Its protein product is CASSTAGSTYEQYF.

The rearrangement links TRBV5-1 to TRBJ2-7, with D possibly TRBD2 on 6 matching bases. The CDR3 is 13 amino acids. The germline V and J ends were trimmed by 5 bases and 4 bases, with 13 bases remaining between them. Per germline, CDR1 SGHRS and CDR2 YFSETQ. In nucleotides, the CDR3 is TGCGCCAGCAGGCGGGGTGGCGGGTACGAGCAGTACTTC. Translating gives CASRRGGGYEQYF.

In its sample, this clone was seen a few times. The chain couples TRBV15 to TRBJ1-2; 9 bases map to TRBD1. With 0 bases clipped from V and 8 bases from J, the junction kept 4 bases outside the gene matches. The CDR3 contains 14 residues. Looked up from germline, CDR1 is LNHNV and CDR2 is YYDKDF (reference sequence). In DNA form, the CDR3 reads TGTGCCACCAGCAGAGACACAGGGGGCGAAGGCTACACCTTC. Translating it yields CATSRDTGGEGYTF.

The V call is TRBV13, the J call TRBJ1-1; the match to TRBD1 covers 8 bases. The CDR3 loop spans 19 amino acids. Germline V gives CDR1 PRHDT, CDR2 FYEKMQ (reference sequence). The V gene end was trimmed by 2 bases and the J gene end by 4 bases; junction bases not matched to a gene: 18. CDR3 region: CASSLLGAGTGGPSTEAFF. CDR3 in DNA: TGTGCCAGCAGCTTATTGGGGGCGGGTACAGGGGGGCCGAGCACTGAAGCTTTCTTT.

V is TRBV5-1 and J is TRBJ1-3, with unresolved D. CDR3 length: 14 amino acids. The germline V gene has CDR1 SGHRS and CDR2 YFSETQ. V shed 4 bases and J shed 0 bases, with 8 bases lying between them. The CDR3 protein is CASSPGGSGNTIYF. In nucleotides, the CDR3 is TGCGCCAGCAGCCCGGGAGGCTCTGGAAACACCATATATTTT. The full variable domain, its missing parts supplied by reference TRBV5-1 and TRBJ1-3, is KAGVTQTPRYLIKTRGQQVTLSCSPISGHRSVSWYQQTPGQGLQFLFEYFSETQRNKGNFPGRFSGRQFSNSRSEMNVSTLELGDSALYLCASSPGGSGNTIYFGEGSWLTVV.